Listed below are T cell receptor beta chains from one sample, sequenced in a study of PD-1 blockade in classical Hodgkin lymphoma. TCRdb's copy holds only in-frame clones and misses some; the assay was immunoSEQ multiplex PCR. The sample carries some 100,000 clones, roughly 89% recorded once. The sample here was peripheral blood mononuclear cells (PBMCs), taken at baseline. The receptors derive from a human donor with classical Hodgkin lymphoma. The CDR3 runs from the conserved cysteine through the conserved F or W. The D gene is left open where the match is weak. Size is stated for part of the rows, as once, few or many counts, or as a class when the clone is expanded.

J: TRBJ2-1; D: TRBD2; V: TRBV19; size: NA; CDR3: CASSIDPLAGRGDEQFF; DNA: TGTGCCAGTAGTATAGATCCGCTAGCGGGAAGAGGAGATGAGCAGTTCTTC
J: TRBJ2-3; D: TRBD1; V: TRBV5-1; size: NA; CDR3: CASLPTVTGARTDTQYF; DNA: TGCGCCAGCCTTCCTACGGTGACAGGGGCGCGCACAGATACGCAGTATTTT
J: TRBJ2-7; D: TRBD1; V: TRBV27; size: NA; CDR3: CASSPTGAGYEQYF; DNA: TGTGCCAGCAGCCCGACAGGGGCGGGCTACGAGCAGTACTTC
J: TRBJ2-7; D: NA; V: TRBV29-1; size: NA; CDR3: CSAKEGSSEQYF; DNA: TGCAGCGCAAAAGAGGGATCCTCCGAGCAGTACTTC
J: TRBJ2-1; D: NA; V: TRBV7-2; size: NA; CDR3: CASSLVVFSPYNEQFF; DNA: TGTGCCAGCAGCTTAGTCGTTTTCAGCCCCTACAATGAGCAGTTCTTC
J: TRBJ2-7; D: NA; V: TRBV21-1; size: NA; CDR3: CASSLSRDRGRRQYF; DNA: TGTGCCAGCAGCCTTAGCCGGGACAGGGGTCGTCGTCAGTACTTC
J: TRBJ2-7; D: NA; V: TRBV6-5; size: NA; CDR3: CASAQRSGYEQYF; DNA: TGTGCCAGCGCTCAGCGGAGTGGCTACGAGCAGTACTTC
J: TRBJ2-1; D: TRBD2; V: TRBV4-1; size: NA; CDR3: CASSQGGTSRYNEQFF; DNA: TGCGCCAGCAGCCAGGGAGGGACTAGCAGGTACAATGAGCAGTTCTTC
J: TRBJ2-7; D: TRBD1; V: TRBV28; size: NA; CDR3: CASSPGGFYEQYF; DNA: TGTGCCAGCAGTCCAGGGGGCTTCTACGAGCAGTACTTC
J: TRBJ2-7; D: TRBD1; V: TRBV29-1; size: NA; CDR3: CSVKDRVGNYEQYF; DNA: TGCAGCGTAAAGGACAGGGTGGGGAACTACGAGCAGTACTTC
J: TRBJ2-2; D: TRBD1; V: TRBV4-1; size: few; CDR3: CASNLPGAGGHTGELFF; DNA: TGCGCCAGCAACCTCCCCGGGGCAGGGGGTCACACCGGGGAGCTGTTTTTT
J: TRBJ1-2; D: NA; V: TRBV9; size: NA; CDR3: CASSPPSTF; DNA: TGTGCCAGCAGCCCCCCGTCCACCTTC
J: TRBJ2-7; D: TRBD1; V: TRBV7-6; size: NA; CDR3: CASSRNPGQGYEQYF; DNA: TGTGCCAGCAGTCGCAATCCGGGACAGGGCTACGAGCAGTACTTC
J: TRBJ2-7; D: NA; V: TRBV21-1; size: few; CDR3: CASRDRSYEQYF; DNA: TGTGCCAGCAGGGACAGATCCTACGAGCAGTACTTC
J: TRBJ1-1; D: NA; V: TRBV7-2; size: NA; CDR3: CASSIRPNTEAFF; DNA: TGTGCCAGCAGCATAAGGCCGAACACTGAAGCTTTCTTT
J: TRBJ1-5; D: NA; V: TRBV4-1; size: once; CDR3: CASSQFPNQPQHF; DNA: TGCGCCAGCAGCCAATTCCCCAATCAGCCCCAGCATTTT
J: TRBJ2-1; D: TRBD1; V: TRBV29-1; size: once; CDR3: CSVEEGRKGGQAYNEQFF; DNA: TGCAGCGTTGAAGAAGGTAGGAAAGGGGGACAGGCGTACAATGAGCAGTTCTTC
J: TRBJ1-3; D: NA; V: TRBV25-1; size: NA; CDR3: CASSEPGQGWAGNTIYF; DNA: TGTGCCAGCAGTGAACCCGGCCAGGGGTGGGCTGGAAACACCATATATTTT
J: TRBJ1-5; D: TRBD1; V: TRBV6-1; size: NA; CDR3: CASSGTGGAFGANQPQHF; DNA: TGTGCCAGCAGTGGGACAGGGGGCGCTTTTGGTGCCAATCAGCCCCAGCATTTT
J: TRBJ1-4; D: TRBD1; V: TRBV11-2; size: NA; CDR3: CASSPKPRGQGENEKLFF; DNA: TGTGCCAGCAGCCCGAAACCTAGAGGACAGGGAGAGAATGAAAAACTGTTTTTT
J: TRBJ1-1; D: NA; V: TRBV9; size: NA; CDR3: CASSVGTQNTEAFF; DNA: TGTGCCAGCAGCGTAGGGACGCAGAACACTGAAGCTTTCTTT
J: TRBJ2-7; D: TRBD2; V: TRBV5-1; size: NA; CDR3: CASSLLAGGFRDEQYF; DNA: TGCGCCAGCAGCTTACTAGCGGGAGGATTTCGGGACGAGCAGTACTTC
J: TRBJ2-2; D: NA; V: TRBV9; size: NA; CDR3: CASSVGDGYTGELFF; DNA: TGTGCCAGCAGCGTAGGGGACGGTTACACCGGGGAGCTGTTTTTT
J: TRBJ2-7; D: TRBD2; V: TRBV28; size: NA; CDR3: CASSSFLGLARPYEQYF; DNA: TGTGCCAGCAGTTCCTTCCTCGGACTAGCTCGTCCCTACGAGCAGTACTTC
J: TRBJ2-7; D: TRBD2; V: TRBV7-9; size: NA; CDR3: CVSGDGTYEQYF; DNA: TGTGTCAGCGGGGACGGGACCTACGAGCAGTACTTC
J: TRBJ1-4; D: TRBD1; V: TRBV19; size: NA; CDR3: CASSTYFTGDEKLFF; DNA: TGTGCCAGTAGTACTTACTTTACAGGGGATGAAAAACTGTTTTTT
J: TRBJ2-5; D: TRBD2; V: TRBV10-2; size: NA; CDR3: CASSDYLLAGGQETQYF; DNA: TGCGCCAGCAGTGATTATCTGCTAGCGGGAGGGCAAGAGACCCAGTACTTC
J: TRBJ1-5; D: NA; V: TRBV6-5; size: NA; CDR3: CASRPDSNQPQHF; DNA: TGTGCCAGCAGACCTGACAGCAATCAGCCCCAGCATTTT
J: TRBJ2-2; D: NA; V: TRBV11-3; size: NA; CDR3: CASSLDGGELFF; DNA: TGTGCCAGCAGCTTAGACGGCGGGGAGCTGTTTTTT
J: TRBJ2-2; D: NA; V: TRBV5-6; size: NA; CDR3: CASSSLPDSIFSLFF; DNA: TGTGCCAGCAGCTCCTTGCCTGACTCAATCTTCTCGCTGTTTTTT
J: TRBJ2-5; D: TRBD2; V: TRBV13; size: NA; CDR3: CASSLNLAGGVETQYF; DNA: TGTGCCAGCAGCTTAAACCTAGCGGGAGGGGTAGAGACCCAGTACTTC